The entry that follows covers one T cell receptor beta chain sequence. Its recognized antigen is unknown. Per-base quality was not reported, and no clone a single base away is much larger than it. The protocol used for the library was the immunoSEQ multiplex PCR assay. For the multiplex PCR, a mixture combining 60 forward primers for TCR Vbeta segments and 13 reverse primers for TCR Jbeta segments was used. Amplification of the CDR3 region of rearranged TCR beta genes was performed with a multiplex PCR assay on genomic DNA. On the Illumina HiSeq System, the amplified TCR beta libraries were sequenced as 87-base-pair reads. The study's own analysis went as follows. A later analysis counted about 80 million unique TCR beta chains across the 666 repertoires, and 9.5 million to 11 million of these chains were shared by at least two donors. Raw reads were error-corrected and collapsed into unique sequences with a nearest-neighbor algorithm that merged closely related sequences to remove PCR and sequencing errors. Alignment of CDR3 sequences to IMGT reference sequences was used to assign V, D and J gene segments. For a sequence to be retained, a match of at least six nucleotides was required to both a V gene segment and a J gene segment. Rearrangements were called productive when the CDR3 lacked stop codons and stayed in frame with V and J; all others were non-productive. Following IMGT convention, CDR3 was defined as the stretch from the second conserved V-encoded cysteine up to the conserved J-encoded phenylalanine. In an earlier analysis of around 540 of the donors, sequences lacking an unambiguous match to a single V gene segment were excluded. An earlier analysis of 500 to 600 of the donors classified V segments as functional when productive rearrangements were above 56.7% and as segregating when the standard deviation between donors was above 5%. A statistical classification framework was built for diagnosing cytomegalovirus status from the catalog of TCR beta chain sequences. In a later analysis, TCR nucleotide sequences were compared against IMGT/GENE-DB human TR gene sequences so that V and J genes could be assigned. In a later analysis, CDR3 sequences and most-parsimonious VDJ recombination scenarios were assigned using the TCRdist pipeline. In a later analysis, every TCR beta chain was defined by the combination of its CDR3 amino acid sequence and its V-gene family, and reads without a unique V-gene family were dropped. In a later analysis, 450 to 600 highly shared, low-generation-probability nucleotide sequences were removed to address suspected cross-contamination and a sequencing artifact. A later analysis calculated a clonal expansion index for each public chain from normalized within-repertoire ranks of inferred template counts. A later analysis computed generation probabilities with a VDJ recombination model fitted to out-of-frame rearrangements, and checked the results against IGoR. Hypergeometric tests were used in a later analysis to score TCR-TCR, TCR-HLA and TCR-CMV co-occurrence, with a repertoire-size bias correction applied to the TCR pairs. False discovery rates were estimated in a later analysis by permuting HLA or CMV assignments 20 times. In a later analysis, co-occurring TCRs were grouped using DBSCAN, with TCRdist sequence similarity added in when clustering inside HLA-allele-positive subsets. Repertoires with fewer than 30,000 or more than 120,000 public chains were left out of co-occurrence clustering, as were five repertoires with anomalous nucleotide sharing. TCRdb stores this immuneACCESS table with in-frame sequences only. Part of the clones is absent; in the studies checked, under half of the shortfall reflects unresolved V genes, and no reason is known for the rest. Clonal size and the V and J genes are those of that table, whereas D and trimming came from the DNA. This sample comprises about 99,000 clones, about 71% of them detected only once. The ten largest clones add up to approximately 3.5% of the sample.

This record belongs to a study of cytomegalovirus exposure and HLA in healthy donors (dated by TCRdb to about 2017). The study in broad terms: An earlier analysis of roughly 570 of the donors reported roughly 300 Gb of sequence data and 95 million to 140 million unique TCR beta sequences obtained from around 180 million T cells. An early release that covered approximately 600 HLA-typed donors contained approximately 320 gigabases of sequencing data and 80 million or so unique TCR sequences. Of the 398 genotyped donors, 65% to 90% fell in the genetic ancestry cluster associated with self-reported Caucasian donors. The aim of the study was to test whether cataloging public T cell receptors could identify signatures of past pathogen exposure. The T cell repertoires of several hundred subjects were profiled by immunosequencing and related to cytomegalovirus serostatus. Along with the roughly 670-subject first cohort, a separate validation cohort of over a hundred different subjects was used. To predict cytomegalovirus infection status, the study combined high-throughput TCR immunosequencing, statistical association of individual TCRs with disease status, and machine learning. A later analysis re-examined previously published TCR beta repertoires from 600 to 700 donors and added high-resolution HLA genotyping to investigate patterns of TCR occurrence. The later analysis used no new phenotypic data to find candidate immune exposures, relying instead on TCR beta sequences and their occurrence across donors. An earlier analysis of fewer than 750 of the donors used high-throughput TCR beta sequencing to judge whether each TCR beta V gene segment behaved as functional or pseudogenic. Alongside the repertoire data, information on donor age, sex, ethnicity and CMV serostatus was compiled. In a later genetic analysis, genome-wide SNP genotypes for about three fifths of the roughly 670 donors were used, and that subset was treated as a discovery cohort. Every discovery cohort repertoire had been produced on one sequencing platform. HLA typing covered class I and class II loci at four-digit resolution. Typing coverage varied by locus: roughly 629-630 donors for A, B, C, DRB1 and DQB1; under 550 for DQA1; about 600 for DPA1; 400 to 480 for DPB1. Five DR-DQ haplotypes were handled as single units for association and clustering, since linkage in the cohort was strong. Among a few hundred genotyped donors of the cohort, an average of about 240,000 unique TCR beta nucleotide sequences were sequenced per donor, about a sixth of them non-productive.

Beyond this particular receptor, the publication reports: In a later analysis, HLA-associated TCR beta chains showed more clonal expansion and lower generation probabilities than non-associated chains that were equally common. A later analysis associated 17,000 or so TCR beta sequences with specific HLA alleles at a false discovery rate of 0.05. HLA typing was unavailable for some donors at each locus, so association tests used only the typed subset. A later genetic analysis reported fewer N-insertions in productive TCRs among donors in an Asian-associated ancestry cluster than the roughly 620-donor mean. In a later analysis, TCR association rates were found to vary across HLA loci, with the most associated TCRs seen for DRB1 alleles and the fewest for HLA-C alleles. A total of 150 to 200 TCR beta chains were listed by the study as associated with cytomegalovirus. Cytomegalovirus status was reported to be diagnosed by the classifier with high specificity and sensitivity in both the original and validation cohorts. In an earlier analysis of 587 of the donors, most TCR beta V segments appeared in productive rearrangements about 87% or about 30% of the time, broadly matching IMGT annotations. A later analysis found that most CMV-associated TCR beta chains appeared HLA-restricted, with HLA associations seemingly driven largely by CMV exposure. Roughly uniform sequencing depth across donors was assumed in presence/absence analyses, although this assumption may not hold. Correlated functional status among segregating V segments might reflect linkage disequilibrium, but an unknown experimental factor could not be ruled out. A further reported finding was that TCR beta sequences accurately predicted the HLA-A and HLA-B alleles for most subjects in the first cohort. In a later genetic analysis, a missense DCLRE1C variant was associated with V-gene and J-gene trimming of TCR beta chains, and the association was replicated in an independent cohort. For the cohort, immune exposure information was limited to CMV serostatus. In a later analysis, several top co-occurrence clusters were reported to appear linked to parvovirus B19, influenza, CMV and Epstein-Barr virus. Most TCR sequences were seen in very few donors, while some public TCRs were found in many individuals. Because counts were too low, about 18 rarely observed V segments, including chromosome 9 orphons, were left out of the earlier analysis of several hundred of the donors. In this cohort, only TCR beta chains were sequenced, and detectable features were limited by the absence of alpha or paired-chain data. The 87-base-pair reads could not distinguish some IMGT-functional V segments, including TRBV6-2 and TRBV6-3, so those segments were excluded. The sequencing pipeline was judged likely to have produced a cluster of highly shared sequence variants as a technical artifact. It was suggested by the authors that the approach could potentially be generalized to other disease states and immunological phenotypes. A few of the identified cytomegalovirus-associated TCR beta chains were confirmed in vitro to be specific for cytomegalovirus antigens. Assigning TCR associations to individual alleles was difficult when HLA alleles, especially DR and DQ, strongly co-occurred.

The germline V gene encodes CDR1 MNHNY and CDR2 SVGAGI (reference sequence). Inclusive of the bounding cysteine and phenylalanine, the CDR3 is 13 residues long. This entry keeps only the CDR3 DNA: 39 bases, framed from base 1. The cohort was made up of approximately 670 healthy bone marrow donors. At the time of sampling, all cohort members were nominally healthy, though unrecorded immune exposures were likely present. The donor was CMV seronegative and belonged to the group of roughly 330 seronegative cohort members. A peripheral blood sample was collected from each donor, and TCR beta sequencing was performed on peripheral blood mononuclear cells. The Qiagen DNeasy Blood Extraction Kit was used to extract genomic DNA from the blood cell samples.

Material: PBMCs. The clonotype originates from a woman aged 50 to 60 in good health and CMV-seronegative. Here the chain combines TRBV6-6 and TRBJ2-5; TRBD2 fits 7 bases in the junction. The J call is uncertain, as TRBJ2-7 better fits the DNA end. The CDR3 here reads CASTAGVTYEQYF. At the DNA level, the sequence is TGTGCCAGCACCGCGGGAGTCACCTACGAGCAGTACTTC.